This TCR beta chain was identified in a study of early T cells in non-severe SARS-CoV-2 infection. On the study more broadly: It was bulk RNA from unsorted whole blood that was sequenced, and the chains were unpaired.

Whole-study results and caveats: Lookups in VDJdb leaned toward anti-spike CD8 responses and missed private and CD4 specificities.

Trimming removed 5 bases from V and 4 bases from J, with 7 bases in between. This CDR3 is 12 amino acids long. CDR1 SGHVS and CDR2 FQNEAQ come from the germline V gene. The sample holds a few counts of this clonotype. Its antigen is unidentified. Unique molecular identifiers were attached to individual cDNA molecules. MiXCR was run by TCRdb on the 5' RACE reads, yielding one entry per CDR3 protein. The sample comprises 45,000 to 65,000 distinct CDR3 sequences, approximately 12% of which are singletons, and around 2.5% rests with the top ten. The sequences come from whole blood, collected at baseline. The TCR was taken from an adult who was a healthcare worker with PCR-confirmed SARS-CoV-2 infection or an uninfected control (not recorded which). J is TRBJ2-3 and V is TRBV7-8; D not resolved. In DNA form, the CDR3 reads TGTGCCAGCAGCATCAATTCAGATACGCAGTATTTT. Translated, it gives CASSINSDTQYF.